This TCR beta chain was identified during a study of cytomegalovirus exposure and HLA in healthy donors. Germline lookup yields CDR1 GTSNPN and CDR2 SVGIG (reference sequence). V dropped 0 bases and J dropped 4 bases, with 13 bases sitting between them. The CDR3 consists of 15 residues. Researchers ran the PCR with 60 Vbeta and 13 Jbeta primers. Measured with immunoSEQ multiplex PCR; TCRdb has only the in-frame clones, and not every one. Seen here are about 160,000 clones, roughly 80% observed once, and the top ten hold 7%. The sequence was collected from a woman in her thirties in good health and CMV-seropositive. This chain joins TRBV30 and TRBJ1-3; D is possibly TRBD1 (5 bases). The sample comprised PBMCs. The CDR3 bases are TGTGCCTGGAGTGTGGGCAGGGCGTACGGAAACACCATATATTTT. Its translation is CAWSVGRAYGNTIYF.